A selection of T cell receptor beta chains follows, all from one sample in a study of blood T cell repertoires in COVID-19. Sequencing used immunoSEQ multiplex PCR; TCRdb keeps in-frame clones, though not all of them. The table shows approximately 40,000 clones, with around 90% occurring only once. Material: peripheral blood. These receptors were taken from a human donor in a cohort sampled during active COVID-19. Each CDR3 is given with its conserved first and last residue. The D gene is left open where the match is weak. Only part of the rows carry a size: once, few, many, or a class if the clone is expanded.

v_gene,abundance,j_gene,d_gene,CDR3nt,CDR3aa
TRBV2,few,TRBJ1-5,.,TGTGCCAGCCTCGACAGCTATAGCAATCAGCCCCAGCATTTT,CASLDSYSNQPQHF
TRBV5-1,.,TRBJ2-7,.,TGCGCCAGCAGCTTGGGTACTACGAGCTCCTACGAGCAGTACTTC,CASSLGTTSSYEQYF
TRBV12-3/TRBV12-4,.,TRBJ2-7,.,TGTGCCAGCAGTTTTATGGGGCCCAGGCAGTACTTC,CASSFMGPRQYF
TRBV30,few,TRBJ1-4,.,TGTGCCTGGAGCGCCGTACGGGGGACGGAAAAACTGTTTTTT,CAWSAVRGTEKLFF
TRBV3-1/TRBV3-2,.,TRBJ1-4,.,TGTGCCAGCAGGCGACAGGTTGACGAAAAACTGTTTTTT,CASRRQVDEKLFF
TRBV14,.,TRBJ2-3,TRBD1,TGTGCCAGCAGCCAAGTGGGGACAGGGAACACAGATACGCAGTATTTT,CASSQVGTGNTDTQYF
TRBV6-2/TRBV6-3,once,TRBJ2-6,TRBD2,TGTGCCAGCAGTTTTCCGACTAGCGGGAGGACTGGGGCCAACGTCCTGACTTTC,CASSFPTSGRTGANVLTF
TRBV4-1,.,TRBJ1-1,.,TGCGCCAGCATGCAGGGAACTGAAGCTTTCTTT,CASMQGTEAFF
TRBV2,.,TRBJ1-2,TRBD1,TGTGCCAGCATCGGGACAGGGCGAGGCGGCTACACCTTC,CASIGTGRGGYTF
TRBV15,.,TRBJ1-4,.,TGTGCCACCAGCAGAGATTGGCAGGGACTGGGTGAAAAACTGTTTTTT,CATSRDWQGLGEKLFF
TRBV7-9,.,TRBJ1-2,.,TGTGCCAGCAGCGCCTCGGACTATGGCTACACCTTC,CASSASDYGYTF
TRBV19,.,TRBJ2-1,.,TGTGCCAGTAGTAATCAGGGTTGGGCCTACAATGAGCAGTTCTTC,CASSNQGWAYNEQFF
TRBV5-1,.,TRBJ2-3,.,TGCGCCAGCCGAGCCCCGGTGGGCACAGATACGCAGTATTTT,CASRAPVGTDTQYF
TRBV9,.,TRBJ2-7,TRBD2,TGTGCCAGCAGCACCGCTAGCGGGGCGGTCCACGAGCAGTACTTC,CASSTASGAVHEQYF
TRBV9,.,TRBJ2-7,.,TGTGCCAGCAGCGTACGTCCCGACGGGTTTAGCTCCTACGAGCAGTACTTC,CASSVRPDGFSSYEQYF
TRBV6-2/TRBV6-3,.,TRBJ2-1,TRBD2,TGTGCCAGCAGTTACTTGTTTCTCGGGGGGAGCTCCTACAATGAGCAGTTCTTC,CASSYLFLGGSSYNEQFF
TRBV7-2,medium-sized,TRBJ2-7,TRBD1,TGTGCCAGCAGCCCTGGGACAGGGTACTACGAGCAGTACTTC,CASSPGTGYYEQYF
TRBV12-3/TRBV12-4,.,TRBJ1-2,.,TGTGCCAGCAGTTTAGAGAGAACCTATGGCTACACCTTC,CASSLERTYGYTF
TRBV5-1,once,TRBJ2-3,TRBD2,TGCGCCAGCAGCTTGGGGCGGGGGGAAACAGATACGCAGTATTTT,CASSLGRGETDTQYF
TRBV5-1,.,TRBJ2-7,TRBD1,TGCGCCAGCAGCTTGGGCGCAGGGGGCGGCTACGAGCAGTACTTC,CASSLGAGGGYEQYF
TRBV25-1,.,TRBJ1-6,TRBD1,TGTGCCAGCAGTGCATCCTCCGGGACAGGGGGTTCACCCCTCCACTTT,CASSASSGTGGSPLHF
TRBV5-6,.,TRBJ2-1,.,TGTGCCAGCAGCTTGGTCAGGGACAATGAGCAGTTCTTC,CASSLVRDNEQFF